One sample yielded the 2 T cell receptor beta chains listed below, sequenced in a study of blood T cell repertoires in COVID-19. Libraries were prepared by immunoSEQ multiplex PCR; TCRdb keeps only in-frame clonotypes and omits some of them. Of approximately 100,000 clones listed, about 80% were seen once; the top ten hold less than 11%. The sample was peripheral blood. Source of these receptors: a man in his 70s with acute or convalescent COVID-19.

CDR3 sequence reads: CATRDRVTGELFF. The CDR3 coding sequence is TGTGCCACCCGCGACAGGGTCACCGGGGAGCTGTTTTTT. This chain uses TRBV6-4 with TRBJ2-2, with 7 bases aligning to TRBD1. J was trimmed by 4 bases and V by 10 bases; bases with no gene match: 6. The CDR3 is 13 residues long. The germline V gene encodes CDR1 MRHNA and CDR2 SNTAGT.

V usage is TRBV5-4 and J usage is TRBJ2-3; 9 positions agree with TRBD1. The length of the CDR3 is 15 residues. Germline lookup yields CDR1 SGHNT and CDR2 YYREEE (reference sequence). Trimming cost V 3 bases and J 2 bases; bases outside gene matches: 4. In DNA form, the CDR3 reads TGTGCCAGCAGCTACGGGGACAGGGACACAGATACGCAGTATTTT. This translates into CASSYGDRDTDTQYF.